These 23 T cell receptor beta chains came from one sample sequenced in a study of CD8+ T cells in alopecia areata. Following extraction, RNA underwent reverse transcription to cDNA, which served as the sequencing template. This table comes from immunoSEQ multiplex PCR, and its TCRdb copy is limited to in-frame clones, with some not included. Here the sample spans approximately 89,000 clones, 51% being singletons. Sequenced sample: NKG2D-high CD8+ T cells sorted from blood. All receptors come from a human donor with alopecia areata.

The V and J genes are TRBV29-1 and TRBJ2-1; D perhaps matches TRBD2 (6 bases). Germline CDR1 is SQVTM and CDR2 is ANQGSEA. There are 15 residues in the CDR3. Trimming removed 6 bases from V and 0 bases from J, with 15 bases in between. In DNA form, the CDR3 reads TGCAGCGTGACTCCTAGCGAGGGCTCCTACAATGAGCAGTTCTTC. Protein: CSVTPSEGSYNEQFF.

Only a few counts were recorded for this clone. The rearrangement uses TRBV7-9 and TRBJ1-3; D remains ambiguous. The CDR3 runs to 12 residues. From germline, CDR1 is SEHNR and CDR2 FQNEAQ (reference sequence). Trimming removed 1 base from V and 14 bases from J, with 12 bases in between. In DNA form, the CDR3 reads TGTGCCAGCAGCTTAGGGGAGGCGGCCTTATATTTT. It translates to CASSLGEAALYF. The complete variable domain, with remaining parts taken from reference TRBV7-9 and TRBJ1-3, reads DTGVSQNPRHKITKRGQNVTFRCDPISEHNRLYWYRQTLGQGPEFLTYFQNEAQLEKSRLLSDRFSAERPKGSFSTLEIQRTEQGDSAMYLCASSLGEAALYFGEGSWLTVV.

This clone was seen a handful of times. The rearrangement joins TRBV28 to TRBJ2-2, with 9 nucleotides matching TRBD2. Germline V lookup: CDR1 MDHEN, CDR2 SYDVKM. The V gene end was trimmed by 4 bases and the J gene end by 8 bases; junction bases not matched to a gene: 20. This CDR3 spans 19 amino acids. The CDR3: CASSSHIPPSGVARGELFF. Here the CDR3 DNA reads TGTGCCAGCAGTTCCCATATCCCCCCTAGCGGGGTGGCCAGAGGGGAGCTGTTTTTT.

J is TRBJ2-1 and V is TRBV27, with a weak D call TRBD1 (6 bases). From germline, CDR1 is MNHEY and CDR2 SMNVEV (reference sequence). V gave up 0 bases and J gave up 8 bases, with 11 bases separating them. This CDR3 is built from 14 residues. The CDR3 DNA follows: TGTGCCAGCAGTTTATCGATCAGGGGCGATGAGCAGTTCTTC. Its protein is CASSLSIRGDEQFF.

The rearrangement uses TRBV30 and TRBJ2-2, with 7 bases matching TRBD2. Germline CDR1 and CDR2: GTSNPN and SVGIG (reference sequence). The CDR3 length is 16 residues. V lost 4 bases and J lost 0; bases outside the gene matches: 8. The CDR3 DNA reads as TGTGCCTGGATTTCTTGGGGGGGAACGAACACCGGGGAGCTGTTTTTT. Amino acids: CAWISWGGTNTGELFF.

The chain's CDR3 is CASTFDSPPVYSNQPQHF. The CDR3 coding sequence is TGTGCCAGTACCTTTGACAGTCCTCCCGTTTATAGCAATCAGCCCCAGCATTTT. The genes are TRBV19 and TRBJ1-5, with D perhaps matching TRBD1 (5 bases). This CDR3 comprises 18 residues. Trimming cost V 7 bases and J 0 bases, with 22 bases left between them. Germline CDR1 and CDR2: LNHDA and SQIVND (reference sequence).

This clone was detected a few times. CDR3 amino acids: CASSGQQGALEQFF. The CDR3, as DNA: TGTGCCAGCAGCGGTCAGCAGGGGGCTCTTGAGCAGTTCTTC. The rearrangement uses TRBV7-9 and TRBJ2-1; 8 positions match TRBD1. CDR1 is SEHNR, CDR2 FQNEAQ, per germline (reference sequence). Unmatched junction bases numbered 9, after V lost 5 bases and J lost 9 bases. The CDR3 contains 14 residues. The variable domain in full, completed from reference TRBV7-9 and TRBJ2-1, reads DTGVSQNPRHKITKRGQNVTFRCDPISEHNRLYWYRQTLGQGPEFLTYFQNEAQLEKSRLLSDRFSAERPKGSFSTLEIQRTEQGDSAMYLCASSGQQGALEQFFGPGTRLTVL.

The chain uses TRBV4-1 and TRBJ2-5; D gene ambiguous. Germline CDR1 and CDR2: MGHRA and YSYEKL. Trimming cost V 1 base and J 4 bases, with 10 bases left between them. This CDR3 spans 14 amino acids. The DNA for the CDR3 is TGCGCCAGCAGCCAAGTTGCAGGTGGAGAGACCCAGTACTTC. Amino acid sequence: CASSQVAGGETQYF.

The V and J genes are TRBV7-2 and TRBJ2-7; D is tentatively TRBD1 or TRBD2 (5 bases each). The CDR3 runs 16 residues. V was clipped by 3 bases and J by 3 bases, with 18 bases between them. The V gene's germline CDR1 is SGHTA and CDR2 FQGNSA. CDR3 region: CASSFGGEGSFYEQYF. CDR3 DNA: TGTGCCAGCAGCTTTGGGGGAGAAGGGTCGTTCTACGAGCAGTACTTC.

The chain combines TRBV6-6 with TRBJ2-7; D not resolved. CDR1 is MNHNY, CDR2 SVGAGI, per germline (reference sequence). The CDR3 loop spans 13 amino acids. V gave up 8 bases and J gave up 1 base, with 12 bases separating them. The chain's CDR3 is CASAETSSYEQYF. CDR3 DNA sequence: TGTGCCAGCGCGGAGACCTCATCCTACGAGCAGTACTTC.

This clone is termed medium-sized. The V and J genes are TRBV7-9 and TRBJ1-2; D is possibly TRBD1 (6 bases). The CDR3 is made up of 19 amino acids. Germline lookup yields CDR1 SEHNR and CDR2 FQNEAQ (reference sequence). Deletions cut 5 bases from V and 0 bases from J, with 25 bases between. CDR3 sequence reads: CASSQSAGTSRPPNYGYTF. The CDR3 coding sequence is TGTGCCAGCAGCCAATCCGCCGGGACATCGAGACCCCCTAACTATGGCTACACCTTC. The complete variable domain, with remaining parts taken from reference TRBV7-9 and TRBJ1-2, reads DTGVSQNPRHKITKRGQNVTFRCDPISEHNRLYWYRQTLGQGPEFLTYFQNEAQLEKSRLLSDRFSAERPKGSFSTLEIQRTEQGDSAMYLCASSQSAGTSRPPNYGYTFGSGTRLTVV.

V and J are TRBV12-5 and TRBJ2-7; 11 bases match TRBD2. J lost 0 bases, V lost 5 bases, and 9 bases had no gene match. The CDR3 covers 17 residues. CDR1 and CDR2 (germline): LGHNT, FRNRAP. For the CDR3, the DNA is TGTGCTAGTGGTCCGTCTAGCGGGGGGCTCACCTCCTACGAGCAGTACTTC. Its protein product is CASGPSSGGLTSYEQYF.

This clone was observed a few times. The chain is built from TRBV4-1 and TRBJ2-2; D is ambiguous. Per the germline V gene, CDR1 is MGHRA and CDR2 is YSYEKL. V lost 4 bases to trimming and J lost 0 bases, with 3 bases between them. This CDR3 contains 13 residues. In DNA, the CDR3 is TGCGCCAGCAGCCCCACGAACACCGGGGAGCTGTTTTTT. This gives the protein CASSPTNTGELFF.

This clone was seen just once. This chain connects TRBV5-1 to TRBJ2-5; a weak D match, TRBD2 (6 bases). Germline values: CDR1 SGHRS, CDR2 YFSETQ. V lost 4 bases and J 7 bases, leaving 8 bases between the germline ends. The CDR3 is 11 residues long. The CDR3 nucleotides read TGCGCCAGCAGCGAACTAGCGACCCAGTACTTC. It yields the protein CASSELATQYF.

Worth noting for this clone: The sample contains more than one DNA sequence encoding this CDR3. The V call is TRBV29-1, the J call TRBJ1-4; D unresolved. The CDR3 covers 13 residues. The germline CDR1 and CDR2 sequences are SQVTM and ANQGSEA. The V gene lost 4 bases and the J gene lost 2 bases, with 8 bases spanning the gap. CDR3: CSVVLATNEKLFF. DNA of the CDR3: TGCAGCGTTGTTTTGGCGACTAATGAAAAACTGTTTTTT.

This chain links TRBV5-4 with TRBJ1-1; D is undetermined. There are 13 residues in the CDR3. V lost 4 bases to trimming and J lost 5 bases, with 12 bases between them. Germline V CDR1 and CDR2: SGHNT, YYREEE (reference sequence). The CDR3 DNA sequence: TGTGCCAGCAGCGACGGAACTATGACTGAAGCTTTCTTT. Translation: CASSDGTMTEAFF.

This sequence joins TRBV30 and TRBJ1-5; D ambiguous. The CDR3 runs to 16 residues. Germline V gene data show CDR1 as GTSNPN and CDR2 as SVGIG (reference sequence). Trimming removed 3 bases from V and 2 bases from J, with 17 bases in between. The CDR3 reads CAWSSGSLNRNQPQHF. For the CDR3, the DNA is TGTGCCTGGAGCAGTGGCAGTTTGAACCGCAATCAGCCCCAGCATTTT.

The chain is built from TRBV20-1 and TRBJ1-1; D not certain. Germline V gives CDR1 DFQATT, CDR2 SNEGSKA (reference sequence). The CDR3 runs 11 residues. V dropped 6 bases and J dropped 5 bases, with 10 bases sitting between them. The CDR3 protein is CSARSGTEAFF. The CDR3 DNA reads TGCAGTGCCAGAAGTGGGACTGAAGCTTTCTTT.

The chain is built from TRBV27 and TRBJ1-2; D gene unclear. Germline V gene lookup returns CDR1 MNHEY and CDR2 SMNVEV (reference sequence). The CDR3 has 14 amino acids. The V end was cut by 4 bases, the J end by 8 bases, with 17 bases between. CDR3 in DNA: TGTGCCAGCAGTTACCGGAACCCGGAGGGCGGCTACACCTTC. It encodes CASSYRNPEGGYTF.

The CDR3 loop reads CASSQDRSAGETQYF. The CDR3 DNA sequence: TGTGCCAGCAGCCAAGATCGGTCGGCGGGGGAGACCCAGTACTTC. The J gene is TRBJ2-5, the V gene TRBV14; TRBD2 is a possible D gene (6 bases). Trimming stripped 0 bases from V and 5 bases from J, with 13 bases between. The CDR3 runs 15 residues. From germline, CDR1 is SGHDN and CDR2 FVKESK.

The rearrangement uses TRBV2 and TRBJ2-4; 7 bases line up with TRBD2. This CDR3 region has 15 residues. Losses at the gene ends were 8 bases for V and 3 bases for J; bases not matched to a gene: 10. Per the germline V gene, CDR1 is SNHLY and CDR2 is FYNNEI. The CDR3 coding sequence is TGTGCCAGCGGGGGAGGGGTTTGGGACAAAAACATTCAGTACTTC. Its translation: CASGGGVWDKNIQYF.

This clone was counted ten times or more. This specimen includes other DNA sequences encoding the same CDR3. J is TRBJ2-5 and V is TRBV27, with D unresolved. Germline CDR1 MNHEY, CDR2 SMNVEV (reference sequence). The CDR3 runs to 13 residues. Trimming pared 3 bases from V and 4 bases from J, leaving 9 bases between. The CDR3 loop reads CASSLDRGETQYF. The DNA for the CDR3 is TGTGCCAGCAGTTTGGACCGAGGAGAGACCCAGTACTTC.

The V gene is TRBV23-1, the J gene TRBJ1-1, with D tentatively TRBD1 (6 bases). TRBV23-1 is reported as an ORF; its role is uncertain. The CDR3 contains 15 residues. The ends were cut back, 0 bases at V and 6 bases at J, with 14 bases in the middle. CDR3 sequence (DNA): TGCGCCAGCAGTCAATCGAAAACCCGGACAGCTGAAGCTTTCTTT. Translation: CASSQSKTRTAEAFF.